The 21 T cell receptor beta chains listed next were all sequenced from one sample in a study of blood T cell repertoires in COVID-19. The assay was immunoSEQ multiplex PCR, and TCRdb's table has in-frame clones only and misses some. The sample lists 130,000 or so clones; about 85% were seen once. The sequencing input was peripheral blood. The source is a woman in her seventies with COVID-19, enrolled during active disease.

This clone has a handful of counts. CDR3 residues: CASSRVEGDIQYF. DNA for the CDR3: TGCGCCAGCAGCCGCGTGGAAGGGGACATTCAGTACTTC. The gene calls are TRBV4-1 and TRBJ2-4; D might be TRBD1 (5 bases). Trimming left V 4 bases short and J 8 bases short, with 12 bases between. Germline values: CDR1 MGHRA, CDR2 YSYEKL. This CDR3 contains 13 residues.

The V call is TRBV12-3 or TRBV12-4, the J call TRBJ1-2; TRBD1 aligns across 7 bases. Trimming cost V 6 bases and J 0 bases; bases outside gene matches: 1. The CDR3 length is 13 residues. The CDR3 sequence is CASRTGPNYGYTF. In DNA, the CDR3 is TGTGCCAGCAGGACAGGGCCTAACTATGGCTACACCTTC.

The V gene is TRBV5-5, the J gene TRBJ1-2, with D unclear. V was trimmed by 3 bases and J by 5 bases, leaving 14 bases between them. Germline lookup yields CDR1 SGHKS and CDR2 YYEKEE (reference sequence). This CDR3 comprises 14 residues. This CDR3 is CASSSGSWIYGYTF. CDR3 bases: TGTGCCAGCAGCTCCGGGTCCTGGATATATGGCTACACCTTC.

The V and J genes are TRBV6-5 and TRBJ1-1, with 9 bases identical to TRBD1. The CDR3 length is 13 residues. CDR1 MNHEY and CDR2 SVGAGI come from the germline V gene. J was trimmed by 6 bases and V by 6 bases; bases with no gene match: 5. The CDR3 loop reads CASRPTGGPEAFF. As DNA, the CDR3 is TGTGCCAGCAGACCGACAGGGGGTCCTGAAGCTTTCTTT.

As DNA, the CDR3 is TGTGCCAGCAGCTTATTGGGACTAGCGAGATTGGGGCAAGAGACCCAGTACTTC. Translating it yields CASSLLGLARLGQETQYF. The chain couples TRBV11-2 to TRBJ2-5, with 10 bases matching TRBD2. Germline lookup yields CDR1 SGHAT and CDR2 FQNNGV. The CDR3 has 18 amino acids. With 2 bases clipped from V and 2 bases from J, the junction kept 11 bases outside the gene matches.

This chain joins TRBV7-3 and TRBJ1-3; tentatively, D is TRBD1 (6 bases). V gave up 5 bases and J gave up 4 bases, with 9 bases separating them. This CDR3 is built from 13 residues. Germline-derived CDR1 and CDR2 are SGHTA and FQGTGA. The CDR3 reads CASSTGIGNTIYF. In DNA form, the CDR3 reads TGTGCCAGCAGCACAGGGATAGGAAACACCATATATTTT.

V is TRBV30 and J is TRBJ1-5, with 11 bases that match TRBD1. Germline V gene sequence: CDR1 GTSNPN, CDR2 SVGIG (reference sequence). V was pared by 3 bases and J by 6 bases, with 7 bases of the junction left unmatched. The CDR3 length is 15 residues. The CDR3 loop reads CAWSGTGGPSQPQHF. As DNA, the CDR3 is TGTGCCTGGAGCGGGACAGGGGGACCGAGTCAGCCCCAGCATTTT.

V is TRBV6-1 and J is TRBJ2-7, with 8 bases fitting TRBD1. The CDR3 is made up of 14 amino acids. Germline CDR1 and CDR2: MNHNS and SASEGT. The junction had 7 bases not matched to a gene; V was cut back by 2 bases and J by 7 bases. CDR3 sequence reads: CASSERDRLVEQYF. In DNA form, the CDR3 reads TGTGCCAGCAGTGAAAGGGACAGGCTGGTAGAGCAGTACTTC.

This chain uses TRBV11-2 with TRBJ1-6; TRBD1 matches at 10 bases. Germline CDR1 is SGHAT and CDR2 is FQNNGV. The V and J ends lost 5 bases and 10 bases, in that order; junction bases with no gene match: 5. The CDR3 length is 14 residues. CDR3 residues: CASSGDRGSSPLHF. CDR3 sequence (DNA): TGTGCCAGCAGCGGGGACAGGGGCAGCTCACCCCTCCACTTT.

V is TRBV6-5 and J is TRBJ1-4; a weak D match, TRBD1 (6 bases). V shed 7 bases and J shed 11 bases, with 11 bases lying between them. CDR3 length: 11 residues. CDR1 is MNHEY, CDR2 SVGAGI, per germline. The CDR3 here is CASKEDSKLFF. CDR3 in DNA: TGTGCCAGCAAGGAGGACAGCAAACTGTTTTTT.

The chain couples TRBV6-4 to TRBJ1-2, with a weak D call TRBD1 (5 bases). Trimming removed 6 bases from V and 7 bases from J, with 12 bases in between. The germline V gene encodes CDR1 MRHNA and CDR2 SNTAGT. The length of the CDR3 is 12 residues. The CDR3 loop is CASRQGGSGYTF. The CDR3 nucleotides are TGTGCCAGCAGGCAGGGTGGAAGTGGCTACACCTTC.

The rearrangement joins TRBV5-1 to TRBJ2-2; D possibly corresponds to TRBD1 (6 bases). Trimming cost V 0 bases and J 1 base, with 7 bases left between them. In germline, CDR1 is SGHRS, CDR2 YFSETQ. There are 15 residues in the CDR3. The CDR3 protein is CASSLAGENTGELFF. CDR3 DNA: TGCGCCAGCAGCTTGGCAGGGGAGAACACCGGGGAGCTGTTTTTT.

The CDR3 sequence: CATSPGSDTQYF. CDR3 coding DNA: TGTGCCACCAGTCCAGGGTCAGATACGCAGTATTTT. This chain links TRBV24-1 with TRBJ2-3; TRBD1 might be the D (5 bases). Germline V gives CDR1 KGHDR, CDR2 SFDVKD. This CDR3 spans 12 amino acids. The germline V and J ends were trimmed by 6 bases and 4 bases, with 7 bases remaining between them.

The genes are TRBV3-1 (or the pseudogene TRBV3-2) and TRBJ1-4; no firm D call. Germline V gene lookup returns CDR1 LGHDT and CDR2 YNNKEL (reference sequence). The CDR3 has 14 amino acids. V lost 2 bases and J 0 bases, leaving 4 bases between the germline ends. The CDR3 region has the DNA TGTGCCAGCAGCCAACGCGCAACTAATGAAAAACTGTTTTTT. It translates to CASSQRATNEKLFF.

The gene calls are TRBV7-2 and TRBJ2-3; a weak D match, TRBD2 (5 bases). This CDR3 has 16 amino acids. Germline V CDR1 and CDR2: SGHTA, FQGNSA. Trimming cost V 1 base and J 2 bases, with 13 bases left between them. Written as DNA, the CDR3 is TGTGCCAGCAGCTTAGGGTCAAAGCGGACCACAGATACGCAGTATTTT. Encoded protein: CASSLGSKRTTDTQYF.

The CDR3 nucleotides read TGTGCCAGCAGCGTAGATCCTAGCGGGGGCCACAATGAGCAGTTCTTC. Its protein is CASSVDPSGGHNEQFF. V usage is TRBV9 and J usage is TRBJ2-1; 10 bases are a match to TRBD2. With 0 bases clipped from V and 5 bases from J, the junction kept 5 bases outside the gene matches. Germline-derived CDR1 and CDR2 are SGDLS and YYNGEE. The CDR3 covers 16 residues.

The chain carries TRBV5-1 and TRBJ2-2; 7 bases fit TRBD1. CDR3 length: 16 residues. Germline CDR1 is SGHRS and CDR2 is YFSETQ. J gave up 8 bases and V 3 bases, and 13 bases lay outside the gene matches. CDR3 protein: CASSWDSTERGGELFF. CDR3 sequence (DNA): TGCGCCAGCAGCTGGGACAGTACTGAACGTGGGGGGGAGCTGTTTTTT.

The chain employs TRBV6-5 and TRBJ1-1; the D is unclear. Germline loops: CDR1 MNHEY, CDR2 SVGAGI. This CDR3 comprises 15 residues. The ends were cut back, 6 bases at V and 3 bases at J, with 17 bases in the middle. DNA of the CDR3: TGTGCCAGCAGAGATGAACTGCAGGTGTACACTGAAGCTTTCTTT. Its translation: CASRDELQVYTEAFF.

The chain joins TRBV5-6 to TRBJ2-5; perhaps TRBD1 as D (6 bases). V was pared by 4 bases and J by 2 bases, with 18 bases between. The CDR3 length is 16 residues. Germline CDR1 is SGHDT and CDR2 is YYEEEE. CDR3 nucleotides: TGTGCCAGCAGCCCGAGTCGGGACACACTACAAGAGACCCAGTACTTC. Residues: CASSPSRDTLQETQYF. The full variable domain, in which reference TRBV5-6 and TRBJ2-5 provide the parts outside the CDR3, is DAGVTQSPTHLIKTRGQQVTLRCSPKSGHDTVSWYQQALGQGPQFIFQYYEEEERQRGNFPDRFSGHQFPNYSSELNVNALLLGDSALYLCASSPSRDTLQETQYFGPGTRLLVL.

The chain has TRBV28 and TRBJ1-2; unclear D gene. This CDR3 region has 15 residues. V was pared by 2 bases and J by 4 bases, with 14 bases between. CDR1 and CDR2 (germline): MDHEN, SYDVKM. Written as DNA, the CDR3 is TGTGCCAGCAGTTTAGAGCAATCCCTTCTCTATGGCTACACCTTC. This gives the protein CASSLEQSLLYGYTF.

The rearrangement uses TRBV10-3 and TRBJ1-5; TRBD1 matches 9 bases. Germline lookup yields CDR1 ENHRY and CDR2 SYGVKD. The length of the CDR3 is 17 residues. J gave up 4 bases and V 0 bases, and 7 bases lay outside the gene matches. CDR3 in DNA: TGTGCCATCAGTGAGTCTCTCTTGGACAGGGGAAATCAGCCCCAGCATTTT. This gives the protein CAISESLLDRGNQPQHF.